This is a list of T cell receptor beta chains from one sample in a study of shared clonotypes between healthy human individuals. The table came from immunoSEQ multiplex PCR; TCRdb's copy has only in-frame clones and leaves some out. Among over a million clones listed, approximately 80% were seen once. The sequencing input was memory CD4+ T cells from PBMCs. These TCRs come from a man younger than 30 in good health. Some clones in this sample may be carry-over from other donors' samples. Both conserved end residues are part of each CDR3. D genes are given only for firm matches.

j_call	d_call	v_call	cdr3_nt	cdr3_aa
TRBJ1-5	TRBD1	TRBV12-5	TGTGCTAGTGGTTTTACCCTCAGGTGGACAGGCCTTGATAGCAATCAGCCCCAGCATTTT	CASGFTLRWTGLDSNQPQHF
TRBJ1-3	TRBD1	TRBV6-6	TGTGCCAGCAGCCGACAGGGGGCTTCTGGAAACACCATATATTTT	CASSRQGASGNTIYF
TRBJ2-5	NA	TRBV5-1	TGCGCCAGCAGCTCCCCTTTCTCGAGTGGTGAGACCCAGTACTTC	CASSSPFSSGETQYF
TRBJ2-7	TRBD2	TRBV30	TGTGCCTGGAGTGTGGGCGGGAGACTCGAGCAGTACTTC	CAWSVGGRLEQYF
TRBJ2-7	NA	TRBV6-6	TGTGCCAGCAGTTACCCTAGGGGGAGGGCCGGAGAGCAGTACTTC	CASSYPRGRAGEQYF
TRBJ1-1	TRBD1	TRBV28	TGTGCCAGCAGTCCAAGACAGGGGCGGGCGAACACTGAAGCTTTCTTT	CASSPRQGRANTEAFF
TRBJ2-7	NA	TRBV18	TGTGCCAGCTCCCAGGATACCCGTTACGAGCAGTACTTC	CASSQDTRYEQYF
TRBJ2-2	NA	TRBV7-3	TGTGCCAGCAGCCCAACACTCACCGGGGAGCTGTTTTTT	CASSPTLTGELFF
TRBJ2-1	TRBD2	TRBV7-2	TGTGCCAGCAGCTCCTCAGCGGGAGGGCCGGAGACGAAGTTCTTC	CASSSSAGGPETKFF
TRBJ1-3	NA	TRBV7-3	TGTGCCAGCAGCCTCACACCTGGAAACACCATATATTTT	CASSLTPGNTIYF
TRBJ2-2	TRBD2	TRBV4-3	TGCGCCAGCAGCCAAGGACTAGCGTGGGCCGGGGAGCTGTTTTTT	CASSQGLAWAGELFF
TRBJ2-7	NA	TRBV7-2	TGTGCCAGCAGCCAAAGAAGTCTCCACGAGCAGTACTTC	CASSQRSLHEQYF
TRBJ1-2	NA	TRBV9	TGTGCCAGCAGCCCAGGGGACTCCTATGGCTACACCTTC	CASSPGDSYGYTF